The clone carrying this T cell receptor beta chain was seen a handful of times. As yet, its antigen is unknown. The data originate from a study of beta chain features in type 1 diabetes. The study, taken as a whole, reports: More deletions and fewer insertions at VDJ junctions were seen in type 1 diabetes patients. The study found that naive, central memory and Treg TCRB repertoires appeared more similar in patients than in healthy donors. For Type 1 diabetes patients, all four CD4+ subsets carried TCRB CDR3s that were moderately but significantly shorter.

The CDR3 is 16 amino acids. The ends lost 4 bases at V and 3 bases at J; junction bases unmatched: 9. Germline V CDR1 and CDR2: SGHDN, FVKESK. The whole isolated RNA underwent reverse transcription, so sequencing captured expressed TCRB transcripts. About 3.57 million reads per sample were averaged for naive, central memory and regulatory samples. TCRdb's copy holds only in-frame clones and misses some; the assay was immunoSEQ multiplex PCR. The table includes approximately 730,000 clones, around an eighth detected once. The clonotype originates from a man aged 18 to 29 with type 1 diabetes. The sample taken for sequencing was naive CD4+ T cells from blood. This rearrangement joins TRBV14 to TRBJ1-1; 9 bases are shared with TRBD1. CDR3 bases: TGTGCCAGCAGCCGGCTGGGGACAGGGAGAGACACTGAAGCTTTCTTT. It is translated as CASSRLGTGRDTEAFF. Full variable domain (remainder filled in from reference TRBV14 and TRBJ1-1): EAGVTQFPSHSVIEKGQTVTLRCDPISGHDNLYWYRRVMGKEIKFLLHFVKESKQDESGMPNNRFLAERTGGTYSTLKVQPAELEDSGVYFCASSRLGTGRDTEAFFGQGTRLTVV.